This T cell receptor beta chain was sequenced for a study of memory CD4+ T cells and cytomegalovirus serostatus. Single viable CD3+CD4+CD8-CD45RO+ cells were sorted as the memory CD4+ T cells. Measured with immunoSEQ multiplex PCR; TCRdb has only the in-frame clones, and not every one. Of under 40,000 clones in the sample, roughly 85% were seen once. Germline CDR1 is MDHEN and CDR2 is SYDVKM. V was shortened by 2 bases and J by 4 bases, with 8 bases between the two germline ends. The CDR3 has 13 residues. This sequence originates from an adult in good health and CMV-seropositive. Sequenced: memory CD4+ T cells from blood. The chain combines TRBV28 with TRBJ1-2; D not resolved. CDR3 loop: CASSLEGFYGYTF. The CDR3 region has the DNA TGTGCCAGCAGTTTAGAGGGATTCTATGGCTACACCTTC.